The clone carrying this T cell receptor beta chain was counted at least ten times. Its antigen is currently unknown. By quantitative 5'-RACE with molecular barcodes, the TCR beta libraries were made. TCRdb recomputed calls from the 5' RACE reads with MiXCR, one row per CDR3 protein. The sample records under 300,000 distinct CDR3 sequences, 8% to 9.5% being singletons. CDR1 is DFQATT and CDR2 is SNEGSKA in the germline V gene (reference sequence). The V segment lost 3 bases and the J segment 0 bases; nucleotides outside the gene matches: 6. The CDR3 consists of 17 residues. This specimen belongs to a study of CD8 T cells in ankylosing spondylitis. General study results and limits: One TCR beta motif, made up of 7 or 8 highly homologous variants, appeared characteristic of ankylosing spondylitis blood. Previous work reported some of these motif variants in the synovial fluid and blood of reactive arthritis.

The origin of this receptor is a male donor with ankylosing spondylitis or in good health (not recorded which). V and J are TRBV20-1 and TRBJ2-1; 12 nucleotides line up with TRBD2. Source material: blood, either unsorted or a sorted T cell fraction (not recorded which). CDR3 amino acids: CSARTSGGRSSYNEQFF. As DNA, the CDR3 is TGCAGTGCTAGGACTAGCGGGGGCCGGAGCTCCTACAATGAGCAGTTCTTC.